This T cell receptor beta chain was found in a study of blood T cells in healthy people across ages (dated by TCRdb to about 2015). Study-level background: In model experiments, roughly one uniquely barcoded TCR beta cDNA molecule per two T cells was captured by template switching. To track age-related changes in TCR beta repertoire diversity, the study relied on deep sequencing normalized with unique cDNA molecular identifiers. Four age groups were formed from the donors: young (average approximately 15 years), middle-aged (approximately 39), aged (more than 55) and long-lived (around 80). To avoid experimental bias, donors of different ages were distributed randomly across sequencing lanes. Using the same blood draw, the study looked at two additional independent replicas of 1 million unique cDNA reads for two donors, one aged 18 to 30 and the other aged 80 or older. Summary of the overall study and its limitations: Because the CMV infection status of the donors was unknown, age-related changes in expanded clonotypes may potentially have been confounded. The percentage of naive T cells measured by flow cytometry correlated strongly with observed TCR beta diversity. Compared with the aged group, more naive CD4+ T cells, fewer expanded clones and increased TCR diversity were shown by the long-lived group, suggesting age selection. Estimates of total diversity based on one million sequenced T cells were considered lower bounds and underestimates. As age increased, observed TCR beta diversity per million T cells dropped in a roughly linear way, and a significant reduction was already evident by age around 41. Conclusive comparison of naive and antigen-experienced compartments was prevented by the profiling of bulk unsorted PBMCs.

From cysteine to phenylalanine, the CDR3 is 16 amino acids long. The kept DNA is CDR3 alone, 48 bases in frame from the first base. At the junction V is shortened by 3 bases and J by 4 bases, with 13 bases in between. From the germline V gene, CDR1 is MGHDK and CDR2 is SYGVNS. As to this clonotype: The antigen it recognizes is unknown. The input lacks base qualities; no much larger clone sits a single base away.

Systemically healthy Caucasian individuals from Russia, some 36 in total and aged about 6 to 100 years, were included as donors. Approximately 9 milliliters of peripheral blood were collected from each donor into EDTA-treated Vacutainer tubes. Ficoll-Paque density-gradient centrifugation was used to isolate PBMCs, with at least 6 million per sample. Total RNA, at least 6 micrograms per sample, was extracted from PBMCs with Trizol reagent. Naive CD45RAhigh/CD27high T cell percentages were measured by flow cytometry on a PBMC aliquot from every donor. Libraries were prepared through 5' RACE. The run used an Illumina HiSeq 2500. The second PCR ran for roughly 7 to 12 cycles and used a J-beta primer mix along with a sample-barcoded 5' primer. Each TCR beta cDNA molecule received a unique molecular identifier from a template-switch 5' adaptor carrying 12 random nucleotides. Each sample yielded at least 2.5 million CDR3-containing paired-end reads. All of the RNA was converted into first-strand cDNA using the Mint cDNA synthesis kit, with a TRBC-specific oligonucleotide serving as the primer. Following uracil-DNA glycosylase treatment, all cDNA underwent a first 18-cycle PCR with the universal primers M1SS and BC2_uni_R. In the authors' own workflow: Normalization of each sample was performed by random selection of 1 million high-quality reads, each carrying a distinct molecular identifier. Instead of being binned into consensus sequences, reads with shared molecular identifiers were discarded. MiTCR, run with a Q25 quality threshold and the strictest error-elimination algorithm, handled CDR3 identification, clonotype clustering and error correction. Lower-bound total TCR beta diversity was estimated with a nonparametric unseen species model using Euler transformation. Clones were called with MiXCR by TCRdb after fastp trimmed the public reads at Q25, and only in-frame beta chains were retained. All rows with the same CDR3 protein become a single entry with the most common DNA and genes. These V and J calls originate from TCRdb's pipeline instead of the authors' own analysis. The sample table holds around 710,000 distinct CDR3 sequences, of which roughly 47% were seen once. The biggest ten clones account for around 20% of the sample.

Here the chain combines TRBV25-1 and TRBJ2-6; the D call could be TRBD1 or TRBD2, with each sharing 5 bases. The specimen sequenced was blood. This clonotype was obtained from a woman aged 60-75 years in good health. The CDR3 region: CASSEGPFRGANVLTF. The DNA sequence reads TGTGCCAGCAGTGAGGGACCCTTTAGAGGGGCCAACGTCCTGACTTTC.